Each of the 14 T cell receptor beta chains below was sequenced from the same sample in a study of blood T cell repertoires in COVID-19. Repertoires were generated with immunoSEQ multiplex PCR, while TCRdb's copy carries only in-frame clones and drops some. The table lists about 150,000 clones, 70% to 85% of them singletons. Sequencing input: peripheral blood. These receptors originate from a woman aged 55-70 years with acute or convalescent COVID-19.

The chain is built from TRBV7-8 and TRBJ1-2; 7 nucleotides match TRBD1. Germline loops: CDR1 SGHVS, CDR2 FQNEAQ. V dropped 5 bases and J dropped 5; count of bases not matched to a gene: 14. There are 16 residues in the CDR3. The CDR3 loop is CASSTRGAAIDYGYTF. The DNA for the CDR3 is TGTGCCAGCAGCACCAGGGGGGCGGCTATCGATTATGGCTACACCTTC.

The chain is built from TRBV7-9 and TRBJ1-2, with D tentatively TRBD1 (6 bases). The length of the CDR3 is 18 residues. Trimming stripped 4 bases from V and 0 bases from J, with 21 bases between. Germline V lookup: CDR1 SEHNR, CDR2 FQNEAQ (reference sequence). As DNA, the CDR3 is TGTGCCAGCAGCTCCCGGGGGGGGCCTGGGGGATCTAACTATGGCTACACCTTC. Amino acids: CASSSRGGPGGSNYGYTF.

J is TRBJ2-3 and V is TRBV7-3; 7 bases line up with TRBD2. From germline, CDR1 is SGHTA and CDR2 FQGTGA. V shed 5 bases, J shed 4 bases, and the junction held 6 bases outside the gene matches. This CDR3 region has 14 residues. The DNA of the CDR3 is TGTGCCAGCAGCGTCGTGGGAGGGCCAGATACGCAGTATTTT. Translated: CASSVVGGPDTQYF. Together with reference TRBV7-3 and TRBJ2-3, the CDR3 gives the full variable domain: GAGVSQTPSNKVTEKGKYVELRCDPISGHTALYWYRQSLGQGPEFLIYFQGTGAADDSGLPNDRFFAVRPEGSVSTLKIQRTERGDSAVYLCASSVVGGPDTQYFGPGTRLTVL.

This chain connects TRBV20-1 to TRBJ1-1, with D possibly being TRBD1 (6 bases). The V and J ends lost 3 bases and 0 bases respectively, with 17 bases between them. The CDR3 length is 16 residues. CDR1 and CDR2 from the germline V gene are DFQATT and SNEGSKA (reference sequence). This CDR3 is CSASTTGHVMNTEAFF. Here the CDR3 DNA reads TGCAGTGCTAGTACCACAGGGCATGTTATGAACACTGAAGCTTTCTTT.

The chain carries TRBV3-1 (or the pseudogene TRBV3-2) and TRBJ1-1; TRBD1 aligns across 7 bases. V gave up 0 bases and J gave up 1 base; unmatched junction bases: 2. The CDR3 totals 15 residues. Germline V gives CDR1 LGHDT, CDR2 YNNKEL (reference sequence). The CDR3 loop reads CASSQEQGWNTEAFF. The CDR3 DNA reads TGTGCCAGCAGCCAAGAACAGGGGTGGAACACTGAAGCTTTCTTT.

The rearrangement links TRBV9 to TRBJ2-2, with TRBD2 identical over 13 bases. This CDR3 contains 16 residues. The trim removed 3 bases at V and 6 bases at J, leaving 5 bases unmatched. Germline CDR1 reads SGDLS; CDR2 reads YYNGEE. CDR3 sequence reads: CASSGRGLAGSGELFF. In DNA form, the CDR3 reads TGTGCCAGCAGCGGACGGGGACTAGCGGGGTCCGGGGAGCTGTTTTTT.

The V and J genes are TRBV9 and TRBJ1-6; 7 nucleotides align to TRBD1. The CDR3 spans 16 residues. The germline V gene encodes CDR1 SGDLS and CDR2 YYNGEE. Germline trimming cut 4 bases from V and 5 bases from J; bases unmatched to any gene: 9. In nucleotides, the CDR3 is TGTGCCAGCAGCTCTAGGGGGGACAGTAATAATTCACCCCTCCACTTT. It codes for CASSSRGDSNNSPLHF.

The chain recombines TRBV7-9 with TRBJ2-5; 7 nucleotides agree with TRBD1. The CDR3 covers 15 residues. Germline loops: CDR1 SEHNR, CDR2 FQNEAQ (reference sequence). The junction had 7 bases not matched to a gene; V was cut back by 4 bases and J by 2 bases. CDR3 nucleotides: TGTGCCAGCAGCTATCGACAGGGATTACAAGAGACCCAGTACTTC. Translated: CASSYRQGLQETQYF.

The chain uses TRBV7-9 and TRBJ1-3; tentative D call: TRBD1 (5 bases). The CDR3 covers 14 residues. CDR1 is SEHNR, CDR2 FQNEAQ, per germline (reference sequence). V shed 4 bases and J shed 6 bases, with 13 bases lying between them. This chain's CDR3 is CASSSDSMVNTIYF. The CDR3 nucleotides are TGTGCCAGCAGCTCAGACAGTATGGTAAACACCATATATTTT. The full variable domain, in which reference TRBV7-9 and TRBJ1-3 provide the parts outside the CDR3, is DTGVSQNPRHKITKRGQNVTFRCDPISEHNRLYWYRQTLGQGPEFLTYFQNEAQLEKSRLLSDRFSAERPKGSFSTLEIQRTEQGDSAMYLCASSSDSMVNTIYFGEGSWLTVV.

The J gene is TRBJ1-3, the V gene TRBV7-9; maybe TRBD1 (5 bases). This CDR3 spans 14 amino acids. CDR1 and CDR2 from the germline V gene are SEHNR and FQNEAQ (reference sequence). Trimming cost V 1 base and J 1 base, with 5 bases left between them. Here the CDR3 reads CASSLEGSGNTIYF. The CDR3 DNA sequence: TGTGCCAGCAGCTTAGAGGGGTCTGGAAACACCATATATTTT.

V and J are TRBV2 and TRBJ2-2; TRBD2 aligns across 11 bases. CDR1 and CDR2 from the germline V gene are SNHLY and FYNNEI. Losses at the gene ends were 6 bases for V and 4 bases for J; bases not matched to a gene: 4. The CDR3 is made up of 15 amino acids. CDR3 sequence (DNA): TGTGCCAGCAGAGTAGCGGGGGGGAGCACCGGGGAGCTGTTTTTT. Residues: CASRVAGGSTGELFF.

The chain combines TRBV19 with TRBJ1-4, with TRBD1 identical over 10 bases. J lost 8 bases, V lost 3 bases, and 9 bases had no gene match. Germline CDR1 LNHDA, CDR2 SQIVND (reference sequence). There are 16 residues in the CDR3. CDR3 nucleotides: TGTGCCAGTAGTATCGACAGGGGGCTATCTCAGGAAAAACTGTTTTTT. This translates into CASSIDRGLSQEKLFF.

The genes are TRBV6-5 and TRBJ1-6; 7 positions agree with TRBD1. CDR3 length equals 13 residues. The ends lost 7 bases at V and 9 bases at J; junction bases unmatched: 6. Germline V gene sequence: CDR1 MNHEY, CDR2 SVGAGI. The CDR3 here is CASNPGQTSPLHF. CDR3 DNA: TGTGCCAGCAATCCGGGACAGACTTCACCCCTCCACTTT.

V is TRBV7-9 and J is TRBJ1-1, with 7 positions matching TRBD1. Germline V CDR1 and CDR2: SEHNR, FQNEAQ (reference sequence). The CDR3 spans 15 residues. After removal of 5 bases from V and 3 bases from J, the junction contained 9 bases not matched to a gene. The CDR3 DNA reads TGTGCCAGCAGCCCACCAGGGACAGCACACACTGAAGCTTTCTTT. Its protein is CASSPPGTAHTEAFF. Based on the CDR3 plus reference TRBV7-9 and TRBJ1-1, the full variable domain is DTGVSQNPRHKITKRGQNVTFRCDPISEHNRLYWYRQTLGQGPEFLTYFQNEAQLEKSRLLSDRFSAERPKGSFSTLEIQRTEQGDSAMYLCASSPPGTAHTEAFFGQGTRLTVV.